The entry below gives a single T cell receptor (beta chain) sequence along with its context. Method: immunoSEQ multiplex PCR; TCRdb's copy keeps in-frame clones and lacks some. Of approximately 130,000 clones listed, 89% are singletons. This sample was included in a study of control samples from healthy donors and cancer patients. Trimming removed 8 bases from V and 6 bases from J; junction bases left unmatched: 10. The germline V gene has CDR1 SNHLY and CDR2 FYNNEI. The CDR3 consists of 14 residues. The sequence derives from a man aged 45-60 years in good health. Material for sequencing was blood. V is TRBV2 and J is TRBJ1-5, with 7 nucleotides matching TRBD1. The chain's CDR3 is CASLQNRGGQPQHF. For the CDR3, the DNA is TGTGCCAGCCTACAAAACAGGGGTGGTCAGCCCCAGCATTTT.